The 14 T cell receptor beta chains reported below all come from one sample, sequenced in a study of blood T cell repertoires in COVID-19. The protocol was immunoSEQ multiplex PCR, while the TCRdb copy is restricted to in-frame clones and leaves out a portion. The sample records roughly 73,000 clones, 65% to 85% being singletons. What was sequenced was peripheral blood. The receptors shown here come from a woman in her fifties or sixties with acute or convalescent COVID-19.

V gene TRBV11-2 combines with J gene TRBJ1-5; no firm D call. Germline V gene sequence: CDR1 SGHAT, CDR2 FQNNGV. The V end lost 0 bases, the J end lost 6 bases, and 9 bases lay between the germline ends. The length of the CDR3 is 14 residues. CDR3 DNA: TGTGCCAGCAGCTTAGATATAGGGAGTCAGCCCCAGCATTTT. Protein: CASSLDIGSQPQHF.

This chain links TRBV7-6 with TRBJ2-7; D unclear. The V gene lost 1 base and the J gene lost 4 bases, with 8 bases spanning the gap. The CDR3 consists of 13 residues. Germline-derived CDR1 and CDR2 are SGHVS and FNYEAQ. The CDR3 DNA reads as TGTGCCAGCAGCTTAGGACTTCAATACGAGCAGTACTTC. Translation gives CASSLGLQYEQYF.

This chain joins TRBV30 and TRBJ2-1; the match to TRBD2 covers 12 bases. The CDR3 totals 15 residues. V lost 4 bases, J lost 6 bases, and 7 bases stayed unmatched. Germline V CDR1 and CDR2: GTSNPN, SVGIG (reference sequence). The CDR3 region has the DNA TGTGCCTGGAACGCCGGGACTAGCGGGTCCAATGAGCAGTTCTTC. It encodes CAWNAGTSGSNEQFF.

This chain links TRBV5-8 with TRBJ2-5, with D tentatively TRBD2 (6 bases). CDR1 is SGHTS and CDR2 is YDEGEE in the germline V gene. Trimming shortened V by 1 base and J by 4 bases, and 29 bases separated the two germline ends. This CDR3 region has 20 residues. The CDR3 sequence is CASSLWTPGALRRRGETQYF. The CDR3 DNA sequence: TGTGCCAGCAGCTTGTGGACTCCCGGGGCCCTGAGGCGGCGGGGAGAGACCCAGTACTTC.

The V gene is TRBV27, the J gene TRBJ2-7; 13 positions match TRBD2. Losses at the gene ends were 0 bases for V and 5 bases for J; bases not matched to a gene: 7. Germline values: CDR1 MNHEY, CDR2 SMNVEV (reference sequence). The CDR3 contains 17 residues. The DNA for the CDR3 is TGTGCCAGCAGTTTATCCTGGACTAGCGGGAGCCAGAACGAGCAGTACTTC. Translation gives CASSLSWTSGSQNEQYF.

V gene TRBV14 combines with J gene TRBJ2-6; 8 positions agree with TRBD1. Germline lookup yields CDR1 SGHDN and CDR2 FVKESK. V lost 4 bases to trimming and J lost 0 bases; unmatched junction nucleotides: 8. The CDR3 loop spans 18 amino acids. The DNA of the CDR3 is TGTGCCAGCAGCCCTTCGACAGGGGCGCTCTCTGGGGCCAACGTCCTGACTTTC. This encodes CASSPSTGALSGANVLTF.

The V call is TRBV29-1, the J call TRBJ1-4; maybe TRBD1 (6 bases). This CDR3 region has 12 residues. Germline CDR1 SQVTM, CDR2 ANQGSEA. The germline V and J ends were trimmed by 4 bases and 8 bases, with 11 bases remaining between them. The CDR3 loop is CSVAQTGEKLFF. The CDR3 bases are TGCAGCGTTGCGCAAACAGGGGAAAAACTGTTTTTT.

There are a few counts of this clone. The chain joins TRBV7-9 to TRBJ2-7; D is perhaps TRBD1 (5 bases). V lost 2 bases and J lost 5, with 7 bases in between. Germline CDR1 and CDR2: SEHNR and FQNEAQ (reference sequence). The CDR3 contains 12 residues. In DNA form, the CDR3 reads TGTGCCAGCAGCTTACAGGGCCACGAGCAGTACTTC. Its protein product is CASSLQGHEQYF.

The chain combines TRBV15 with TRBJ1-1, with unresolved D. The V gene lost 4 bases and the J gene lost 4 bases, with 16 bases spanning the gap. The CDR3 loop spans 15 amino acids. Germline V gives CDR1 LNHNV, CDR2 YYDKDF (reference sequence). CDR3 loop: CATSTVWPRGTEAFF. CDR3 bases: TGTGCCACCAGCACCGTGTGGCCTCGCGGCACTGAAGCTTTCTTT.

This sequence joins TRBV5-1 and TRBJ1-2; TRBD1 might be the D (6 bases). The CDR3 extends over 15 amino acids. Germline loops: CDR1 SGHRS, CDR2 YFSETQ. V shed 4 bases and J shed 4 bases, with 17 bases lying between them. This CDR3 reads CASSVQGDLVYGYTF. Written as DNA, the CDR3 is TGCGCCAGCAGCGTACAGGGCGACTTAGTCTATGGCTACACCTTC.

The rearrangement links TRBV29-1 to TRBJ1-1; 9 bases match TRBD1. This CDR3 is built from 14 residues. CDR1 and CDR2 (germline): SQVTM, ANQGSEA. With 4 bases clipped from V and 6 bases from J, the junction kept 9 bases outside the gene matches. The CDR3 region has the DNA TGCAGCGTTGCGGGACAGGGTACGTTCGCTGAAGCTTTCTTT. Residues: CSVAGQGTFAEAFF. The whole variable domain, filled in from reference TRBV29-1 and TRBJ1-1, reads SAVISQKPSRDICQRGTSLTIQCQVDSQVTMMFWYRQQPGQSLTLIATANQGSEATYESGFVIDKFPISRPNLTFSTLTVSNMSPEDSSIYLCSVAGQGTFAEAFFGQGTRLTVV.

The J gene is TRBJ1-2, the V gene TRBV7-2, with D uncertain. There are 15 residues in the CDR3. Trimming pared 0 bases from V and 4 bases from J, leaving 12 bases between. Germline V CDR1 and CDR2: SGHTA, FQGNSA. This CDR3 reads CASSLAEVVVYGYTF. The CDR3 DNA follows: TGTGCCAGCAGCTTAGCGGAGGTAGTGGTCTATGGCTACACCTTC.

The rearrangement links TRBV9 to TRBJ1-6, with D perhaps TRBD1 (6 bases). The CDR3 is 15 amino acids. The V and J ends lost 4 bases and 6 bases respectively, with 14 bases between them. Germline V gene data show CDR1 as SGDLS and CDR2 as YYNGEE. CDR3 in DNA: TGTGCCAGCAGCCCCCCGGGGGGCATTAATTCACCCCTCCACTTT. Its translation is CASSPPGGINSPLHF.

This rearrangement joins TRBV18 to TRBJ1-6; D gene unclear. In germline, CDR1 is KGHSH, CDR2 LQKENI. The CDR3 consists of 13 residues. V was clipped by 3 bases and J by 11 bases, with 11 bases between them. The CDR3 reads CASSPAPETPLHF. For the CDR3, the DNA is TGTGCCAGCTCACCTGCCCCGGAGACACCCCTCCACTTT.